What follows is one T cell receptor (beta chain) and its context. Its matching antigen is unknown. The method was immunoSEQ multiplex PCR; TCRdb's version includes in-frame clones alone and lacks a portion of them. This repertoire shows a few hundred thousand clones, roughly 87% found once; its top ten account for about 12%. This sample stems from a study of cytomegalovirus exposure and HLA in healthy donors. Study context: The 110 or so validation repertoires were produced on the same platform as the 670 or so repertoires of the first cohort. This was reported in a later analysis.

Study-wide results and limits: Most TCR sequences showed up rarely, but some public TCRs showed up in many donors. The tendency of first-cohort TCR clusters to co-occur in the approximately 110 validation repertoires was the finding of a later analysis. A few CMV-associated chains were confirmed in vitro to be specific for CMV antigens.

Deletions cut 2 bases from V and 4 bases from J, with 9 bases between. Germline lookup yields CDR1 SGHRS and CDR2 YFSETQ. The CDR3 runs 14 residues. The receptor comes from a man aged 18 to 29 in good health and CMV-seropositive. The chain has TRBV5-1 and TRBJ2-2, with a weak D call TRBD2 (5 bases). The sample taken for sequencing was PBMCs. CDR3 region: CASSLKRATGELFF. Written as DNA, the CDR3 is TGCGCCAGCAGCTTAAAGAGGGCCACCGGGGAGCTGTTTTTT. Combining the CDR3 with reference TRBV5-1 and TRBJ2-2 gives the whole variable domain KAGVTQTPRYLIKTRGQQVTLSCSPISGHRSVSWYQQTPGQGLQFLFEYFSETQRNKGNFPGRFSGRQFSNSRSEMNVSTLELGDSALYLCASSLKRATGELFFGEGSRLTVL.